This TCR beta chain was recovered during a study of blood T cell repertoires in COVID-19. Study in general: COVID-19 samples collected from the United States, Italy and Spain covered acute and convalescent phases. Sources were T cells, B-cell-depleted T cells, or PBMCs; the material itself was cDNA or gDNA.

All enrollees were about 18 to 95 years old and from 25 or so US areas. In assigning cohorts, the study relied on participant-reported clinical history. V gave up 2 bases and J gave up 7 bases, with 17 bases separating them. CDR1 is GTSNPN, CDR2 SVGIG, per germline (reference sequence). CDR3 length: 14 residues. Assay used: immunoSEQ multiplex PCR; TCRdb lists only in-frame clones, some missing. The sample lists under 450,000 clones, about 90% occurring once. The TCR comes from a young man who had recovered from COVID-19. The V and J genes are TRBV30 and TRBJ1-1, with D possibly matching TRBD1 (6 bases). The sequenced material came from PBMCs or T cells enriched from blood (not recorded which). The CDR3 DNA is TGTGCCTGGAGTTGGAGCGGGGCACAGGGTGAAGCTTTCTTT. Amino acid sequence: CAWSWSGAQGEAFF.